This T cell receptor (beta chain) was recorded in a study of T-cell memory formation after mild COVID-19. This clonotype has a handful of counts. MiXCR was run by TCRdb on the 5' RACE reads, yielding one entry per CDR3 protein. The data hold about 190,000 distinct CDR3 sequences, with about a sixth observed a single time. This CDR3 comprises 17 residues. V trimming: 5 bases; J trimming: 9 bases; junction bases outside the gene matches: 16. Germline V gives CDR1 GTSNPN, CDR2 SVGIG (reference sequence). The receptor was isolated from an adult woman who had mild COVID-19 (a few samples of this study predate the infection). Cell type and time point are not known. The sequencing input was PBMCs or a T cell subset sorted from them (not recorded which). The gene calls are TRBV30 and TRBJ2-1, with TRBD2 identical over 13 bases. The CDR3 bases are TGTGCCTGGGGAGCGGCCCTAACTAGCGGGGGGGCGAGTGAGCAGTTCTTC. It codes for CAWGAALTSGGASEQFF.